This T cell receptor beta chain stems from a study of identical twins (dated by TCRdb to 2016 to 2018). Regarding the research as a whole: The study deep-sequenced TCR alpha and beta repertoires from monozygotic twins, unrelated adults of various ages and cord blood to test whether fetal clonotypes persist. Replicate twin experiments were performed at different times using different library preparation protocols to rule out contamination.

Only healthy Caucasian donors were included. Libraries were constructed by 5' RACE. The sequencer listed for this sample is Illumina HiSeq 2000. Template switching introduced a universal primer binding site; the final cDNA contained a unique molecular identifier, enabling accurate counting of TCR cDNA molecules. Specific primers in the conserved constant-segment region were used to synthesize first-strand cDNA for TCR alpha and beta chains. To control for contamination, each cDNA library was double barcoded with a SMART-Mk sample barcode plus Illumina barcodes. TruSeq adapter sequences along with Illumina sample barcodes were introduced in two successive PCR steps. TCR alpha and beta cDNA libraries were sequenced on the Illumina HiSeq platform with custom primers. The published analysis was carried out like this. MiGEC was used to process raw reads and extract unique molecular identifiers, and MiXCR was used to find CDR3 positions. For each individual, recombination models were inferred using an EM algorithm with the repgenHMM and IGoR tools. Shared clonotype analysis was performed with the tcR package in R, normalizing sharing by the product of cloneset sizes. Out-of-frame nonproductive sequences were analyzed to study raw recombination free of thymic and clonal selection effects. The raw public data were reprocessed by TCRdb itself: fastp quality trimming at Q25, MiXCR clonotype calling, in-frame beta chains only. Rows with a matching CDR3 protein are joined into one entry that keeps the most common DNA and genes. These V and J calls rely on TCRdb rather than the paper's analysis. The sample records around 1.7 million distinct CDR3 sequences, about 31% of which are singletons. The ten most abundant clones make up 0.25% to 0.3% of the sample.

Study-wide findings and limitations: Recombination models systematically underestimated out-of-frame TCR alpha sharing in monozygotic twins but agreed with sharing between unrelated individuals. Because the same donors could not be followed over many years, conclusions were based on cross-sectional statistical analysis. Compared with coincidental sharing between unrelated individuals, out-of-frame TCR alpha sequences shared between twins showed an excess of sequences with low generation probability. Zero-insertion analyses could be partly confounded by invariant T cells such as MAIT and iNKT, though diverse VJ usage argued against such confounding for most clonotypes. A weaker excess of twin sharing was found in beta out-of-frame sequences because the signal-to-noise ratio was lowered by fewer shared sequences. Fewer insertions were carried by abundant cord blood beta clonotypes, a similar but weaker trend appeared in young adult naive repertoires, and no such trend appeared in memory repertoires.

The junction carries 16 bases between V and J, which are trimmed by 5 bases and 0 bases respectively. Taken from cysteine to phenylalanine, the CDR3 has 15 residues. The only DNA kept is the CDR3, 45 bases in frame from the first base. According to the germline V gene (reference sequence), CDR1 reads DFQATT and CDR2 reads SNEGSKA. This clonotype was seen more than once but under ten times. Its cognate antigen has yet to be identified. Base qualities are not provided; no much larger clone lies one nucleotide away. This sequence was found in a newborn girl in good health. Input material: cord blood. Recombination joined TRBV20-1 with TRBJ1-2, with no D gene named confidently. The CDR3 region has the sequence CSAPQAGTSNYGYTF. The DNA is as follows: TGCAGTGCTCCACAAGCGGGAACCTCTAACTATGGCTACACCTTC.